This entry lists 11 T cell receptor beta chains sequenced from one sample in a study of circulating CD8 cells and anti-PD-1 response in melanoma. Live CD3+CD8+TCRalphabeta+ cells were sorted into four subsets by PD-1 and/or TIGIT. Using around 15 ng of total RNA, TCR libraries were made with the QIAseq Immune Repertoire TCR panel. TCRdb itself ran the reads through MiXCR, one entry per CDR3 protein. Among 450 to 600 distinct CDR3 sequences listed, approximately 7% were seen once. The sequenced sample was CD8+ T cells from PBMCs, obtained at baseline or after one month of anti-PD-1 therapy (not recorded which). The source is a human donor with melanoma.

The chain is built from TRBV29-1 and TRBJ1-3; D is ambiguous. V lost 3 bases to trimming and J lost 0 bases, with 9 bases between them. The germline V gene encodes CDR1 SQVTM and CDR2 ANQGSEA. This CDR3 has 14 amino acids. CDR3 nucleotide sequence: TGCAGCGTTGAGTCGGGTAGCTCTGGAAACACCATATATTTT. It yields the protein CSVESGSSGNTIYF. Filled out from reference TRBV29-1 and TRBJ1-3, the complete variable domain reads SAVISQKPSRDICQRGTSLTIQCQVDSQVTMMFWYRQQPGQSLTLIATANQGSEATYESGFVIDKFPISRPNLTFSTLTVSNMSPEDSSIYLCSVESGSSGNTIYFGEGSWLTVV.

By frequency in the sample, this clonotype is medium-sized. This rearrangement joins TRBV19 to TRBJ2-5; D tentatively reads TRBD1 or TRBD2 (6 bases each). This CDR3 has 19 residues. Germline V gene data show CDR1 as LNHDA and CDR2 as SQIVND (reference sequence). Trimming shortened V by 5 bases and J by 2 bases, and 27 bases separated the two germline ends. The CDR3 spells CASSERYDLGGPGQETQYF. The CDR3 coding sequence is TGTGCCAGTAGTGAACGCTATGATCTGGGGGGCCCAGGGCAAGAGACCCAGTACTTC.

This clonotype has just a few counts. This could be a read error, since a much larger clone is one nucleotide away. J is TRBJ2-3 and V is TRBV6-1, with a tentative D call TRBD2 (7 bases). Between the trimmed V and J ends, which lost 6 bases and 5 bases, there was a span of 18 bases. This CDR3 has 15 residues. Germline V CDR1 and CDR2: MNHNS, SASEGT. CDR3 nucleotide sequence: TGTGCCAGCAGCTCCGGGGGGCTGTTAAGAGATACGCAGTATTTT. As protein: CASSSGGLLRDTQYF.

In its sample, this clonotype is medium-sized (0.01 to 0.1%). The CDR3 DNA reads as TGTGCCAGCACTCCGGGTCGGAGCAACTTTTACGAGCAGTACTTC. Translation: CASTPGRSNFYEQYF. This sequence joins TRBV7-2 and TRBJ2-7; D remains ambiguous. In germline, CDR1 is SGHTA, CDR2 FQGNSA. Trimming removed 7 bases at V and 4 bases at J, with 20 bases between. The CDR3 runs 15 residues.

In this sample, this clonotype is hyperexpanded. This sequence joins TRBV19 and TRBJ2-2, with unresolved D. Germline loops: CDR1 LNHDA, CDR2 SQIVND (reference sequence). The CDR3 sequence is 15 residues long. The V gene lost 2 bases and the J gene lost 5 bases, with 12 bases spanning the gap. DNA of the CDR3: TGTGCCAGTAGTATAAAGGGTGTTAGGACCGGGGAGCTGTTTTTT. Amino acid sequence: CASSIKGVRTGELFF.

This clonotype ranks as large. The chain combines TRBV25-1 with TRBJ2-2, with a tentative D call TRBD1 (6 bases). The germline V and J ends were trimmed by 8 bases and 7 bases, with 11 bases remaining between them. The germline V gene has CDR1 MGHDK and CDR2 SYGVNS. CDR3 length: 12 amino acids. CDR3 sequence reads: CASEQGIGELFF. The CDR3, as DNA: TGTGCCAGCGAACAGGGTATCGGGGAGCTGTTTTTT.

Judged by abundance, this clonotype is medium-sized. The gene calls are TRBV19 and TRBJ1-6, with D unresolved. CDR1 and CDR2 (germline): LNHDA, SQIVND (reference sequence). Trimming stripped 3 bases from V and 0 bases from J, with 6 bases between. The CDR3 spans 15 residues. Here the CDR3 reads CASSIESSYNSPLHF. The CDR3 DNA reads TGTGCCAGTAGTATTGAGAGCTCCTATAATTCACCCCTCCACTTT.

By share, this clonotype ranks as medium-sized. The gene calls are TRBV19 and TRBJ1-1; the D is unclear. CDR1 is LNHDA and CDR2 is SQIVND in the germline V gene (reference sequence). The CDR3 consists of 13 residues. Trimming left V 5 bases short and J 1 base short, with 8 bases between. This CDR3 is CASSFNSNTEAFF. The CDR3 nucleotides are TGTGCCAGTAGTTTTAATTCGAACACTGAAGCTTTCTTT.

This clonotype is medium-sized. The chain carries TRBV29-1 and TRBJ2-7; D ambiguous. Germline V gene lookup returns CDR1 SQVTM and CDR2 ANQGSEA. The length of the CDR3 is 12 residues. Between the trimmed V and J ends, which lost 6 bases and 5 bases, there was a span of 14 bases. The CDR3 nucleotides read TGCAGCGTGTCGGAAGCGTTCAACGAGCAGTACTTC. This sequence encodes CSVSEAFNEQYF.

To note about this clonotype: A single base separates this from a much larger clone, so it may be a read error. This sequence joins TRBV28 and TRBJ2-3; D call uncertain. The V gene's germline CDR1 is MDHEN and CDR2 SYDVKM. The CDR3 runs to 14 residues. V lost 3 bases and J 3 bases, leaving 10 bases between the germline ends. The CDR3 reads CASSFLLGTDTQYF. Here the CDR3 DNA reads TGTGCCAGCAGTTTTTTATTAGGGACAGATACGCAGTATTTT.

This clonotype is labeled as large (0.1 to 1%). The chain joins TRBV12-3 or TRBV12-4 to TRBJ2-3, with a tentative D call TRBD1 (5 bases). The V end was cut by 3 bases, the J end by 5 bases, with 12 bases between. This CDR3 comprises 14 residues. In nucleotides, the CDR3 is TGTGCCAGCAGTTTTAGGGGTTATCTAGATACGCAGTATTTT. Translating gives CASSFRGYLDTQYF.